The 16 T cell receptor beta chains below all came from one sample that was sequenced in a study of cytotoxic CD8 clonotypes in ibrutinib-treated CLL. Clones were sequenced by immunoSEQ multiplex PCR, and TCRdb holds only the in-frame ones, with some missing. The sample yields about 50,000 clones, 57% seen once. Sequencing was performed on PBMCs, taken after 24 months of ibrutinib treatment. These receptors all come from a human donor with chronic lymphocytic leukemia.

The DNA for the CDR3 is TGTGCCAGCAGCGCCCGACAGGGCCTTAATGAAAAACTGTTTTTT. Encoded protein: CASSARQGLNEKLFF. The chain links TRBV7-9 to TRBJ1-4; 7 nucleotides align to TRBD1. The CDR3 spans 15 residues. V dropped 5 bases and J dropped 4; count of bases not matched to a gene: 7. Germline-derived CDR1 and CDR2 are SEHNR and FQNEAQ (reference sequence).

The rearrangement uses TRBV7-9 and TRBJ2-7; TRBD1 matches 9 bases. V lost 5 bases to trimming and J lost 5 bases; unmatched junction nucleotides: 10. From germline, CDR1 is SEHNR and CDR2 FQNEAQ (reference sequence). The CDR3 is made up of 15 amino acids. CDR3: CASSTLGQGINEQYF. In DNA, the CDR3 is TGTGCCAGCAGCACGTTGGGACAGGGAATCAACGAGCAGTACTTC.

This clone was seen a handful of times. CDR3 nucleotides: TGTGCCAGCAGTGCGGCGGGCGGCAATCAGCCCCAGCATTTT. Translation: CASSAAGGNQPQHF. The chain recombines TRBV6-5 with TRBJ1-5, with D unclear. V was pared by 5 bases and J by 2 bases, with 10 bases between. CDR3 length: 14 amino acids. In germline, CDR1 is MNHEY, CDR2 SVGAGI.

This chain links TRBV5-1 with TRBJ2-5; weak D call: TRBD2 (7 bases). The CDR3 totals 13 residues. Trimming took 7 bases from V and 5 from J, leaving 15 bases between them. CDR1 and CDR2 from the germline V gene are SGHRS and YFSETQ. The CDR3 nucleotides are TGCGCCAGCTCGCTGGGGGGGCCGGAGACCCAGTACTTC. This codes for CASSLGGPETQYF.

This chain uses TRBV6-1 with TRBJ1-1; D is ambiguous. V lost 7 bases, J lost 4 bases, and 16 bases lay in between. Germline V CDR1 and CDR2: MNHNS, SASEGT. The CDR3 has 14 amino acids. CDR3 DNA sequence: TGTGCCAGCATCGACGGAGGCCGTTTCACTGAAGCTTTCTTT. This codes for CASIDGGRFTEAFF.

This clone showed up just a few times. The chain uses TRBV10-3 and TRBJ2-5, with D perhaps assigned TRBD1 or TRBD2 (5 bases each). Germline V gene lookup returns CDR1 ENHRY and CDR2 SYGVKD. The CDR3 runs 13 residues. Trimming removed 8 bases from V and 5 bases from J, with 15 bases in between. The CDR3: CAIGGRREETQYF. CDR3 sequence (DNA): TGTGCCATCGGGGGACGGAGAGAGGAGACCCAGTACTTC.

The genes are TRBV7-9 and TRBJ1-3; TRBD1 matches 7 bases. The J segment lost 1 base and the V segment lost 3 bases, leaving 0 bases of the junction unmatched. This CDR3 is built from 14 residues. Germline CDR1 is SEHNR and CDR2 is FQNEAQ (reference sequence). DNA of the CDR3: TGTGCCAGCAGCTTGGACAGGTCTGGAAACACCATATATTTT. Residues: CASSLDRSGNTIYF.

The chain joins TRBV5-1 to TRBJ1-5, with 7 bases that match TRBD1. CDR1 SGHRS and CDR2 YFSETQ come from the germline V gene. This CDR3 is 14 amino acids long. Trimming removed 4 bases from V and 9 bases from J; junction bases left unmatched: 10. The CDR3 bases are TGCGCCAGCAGCATCTCAGGGGGGGTAGGGCCCCAGCATTTT. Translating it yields CASSISGGVGPQHF.

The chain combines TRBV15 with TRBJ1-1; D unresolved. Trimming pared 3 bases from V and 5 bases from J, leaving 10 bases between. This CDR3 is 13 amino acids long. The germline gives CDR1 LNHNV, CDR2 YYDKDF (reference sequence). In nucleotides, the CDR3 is TGTGCCACCAGCAGGGGAGGGAGGACTGAAGCTTTCTTT. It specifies CATSRGGRTEAFF. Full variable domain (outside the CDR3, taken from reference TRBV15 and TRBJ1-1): DAMVIQNPRYQVTQFGKPVTLSCSQTLNHNVMYWYQQKSSQAPKLLFHYYDKDFNNEADTPDNFQSRRPNTSFCFLDIRSPGLGDTAMYLCATSRGGRTEAFFGQGTRLTVV.

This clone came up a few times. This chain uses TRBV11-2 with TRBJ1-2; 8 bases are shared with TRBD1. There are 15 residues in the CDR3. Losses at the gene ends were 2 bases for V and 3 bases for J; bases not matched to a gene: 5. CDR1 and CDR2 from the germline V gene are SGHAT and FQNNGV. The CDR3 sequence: CASSLSAGGHYGYTF. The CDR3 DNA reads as TGTGCCAGCAGCTTATCGGCAGGGGGCCACTATGGCTACACCTTC.

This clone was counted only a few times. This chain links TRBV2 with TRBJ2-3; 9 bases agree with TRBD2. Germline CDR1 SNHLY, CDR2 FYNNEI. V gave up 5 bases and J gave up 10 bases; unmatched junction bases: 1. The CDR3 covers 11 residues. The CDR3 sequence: CASSLAGAQYF. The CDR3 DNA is TGTGCCAGCAGTTTAGCGGGGGCGCAGTATTTT.

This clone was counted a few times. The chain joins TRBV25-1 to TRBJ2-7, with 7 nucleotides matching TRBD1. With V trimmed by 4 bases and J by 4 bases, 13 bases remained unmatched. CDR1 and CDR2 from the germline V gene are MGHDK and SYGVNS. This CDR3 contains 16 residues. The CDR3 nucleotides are TGTGCCAGCAGTGGTGGACAGGAGTACAAAGGGTACGAGCAGTACTTC. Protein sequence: CASSGGQEYKGYEQYF.

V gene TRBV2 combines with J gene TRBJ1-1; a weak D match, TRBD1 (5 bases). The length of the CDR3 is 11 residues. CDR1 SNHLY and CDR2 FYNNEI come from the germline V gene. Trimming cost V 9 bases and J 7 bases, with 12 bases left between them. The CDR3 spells CARAGESEAFF. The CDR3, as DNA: TGTGCCAGGGCGGGGGAAAGTGAAGCTTTCTTT.

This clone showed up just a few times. Here the CDR3 DNA reads TGTGCCAGCCTGGACATTTTCTCCTACAATGAGCAGTTCTTC. Protein sequence: CASLDIFSYNEQFF. The rearrangement links TRBV5-5 to TRBJ2-1, with D possibly being TRBD1 (5 bases). This CDR3 has 14 amino acids. CDR1 SGHKS and CDR2 YYEKEE come from the germline V gene (reference sequence). Trimming shortened V by 7 bases and J by 0 bases, and 11 bases separated the two germline ends. The entire variable domain, with the rest obtained from reference TRBV5-5 and TRBJ2-1, is as follows: DAGVTQSPTHLIKTRGQQVTLRCSPISGHKSVSWYQQVLGQGPQFIFQYYEKEERGRGNFPDRFSARQFPNYSSELNVNALLLGDSALYLCASLDIFSYNEQFFGPGTRLTVL.

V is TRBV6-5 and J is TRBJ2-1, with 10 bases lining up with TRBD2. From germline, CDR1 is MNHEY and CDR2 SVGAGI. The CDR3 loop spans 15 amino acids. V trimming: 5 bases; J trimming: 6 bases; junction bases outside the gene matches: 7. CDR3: CASSPTGTSVNEQFF. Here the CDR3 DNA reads TGTGCCAGCAGTCCGACCGGGACTAGCGTCAATGAGCAGTTCTTC.

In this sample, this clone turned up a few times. CDR3 sequence reads: CASSLPVPDGTGVYEQYF. CDR3 coding DNA: TGCGCCAGCAGCCTTCCTGTGCCGGATGGGACAGGGGTATACGAGCAGTACTTC. J is TRBJ2-7 and V is TRBV4-1; 10 bases agree with TRBD1. Per the germline V gene, CDR1 is MGHRA and CDR2 is YSYEKL. Trimming cost V 4 bases and J 4 bases; bases outside gene matches: 16. This CDR3 region has 18 residues.